Listed below are T cell receptor beta chains from one sample, sequenced in a study of blood T cell repertoires in COVID-19. The protocol was immunoSEQ multiplex PCR, while the TCRdb copy is restricted to in-frame clones and leaves out a portion. The sample includes tens of thousands of clones, around nine tenths of them seen just once. Material for sequencing was peripheral blood. These receptors came from a human donor in a cohort sampled during active COVID-19. CDR3s include the opening cysteine and the closing phenylalanine or tryptophan.

v_gene	j_gene	CDR3aa
TRBV7-2	TRBJ2-3	CASSLELAGGPRDTQYF
TRBV11-2	TRBJ2-7	CASSLTTHEQYF
TRBV19	TRBJ2-7	CASQDRFTNEQYF
TRBV2	TRBJ1-2	CASSVPPTRDGYTF
TRBV5-1	TRBJ2-6	CASSFGHRDSGANVLTF
TRBV6-2/TRBV6-3	TRBJ2-3	CASSYGYSTDTQYF
TRBV19	TRBJ1-1	CASSIGDRAGRTEAFF
TRBV7-8	TRBJ2-7	CASSLGDGGTYEQYF
TRBV28	TRBJ1-4	CASSSLGVQGSEKLFF
TRBV5-6	TRBJ1-6	CASSLGTFYNSPLHF
TRBV7-9	TRBJ2-7	CASSLTTGVHEQYF
TRBV19	TRBJ1-6	CASSTQTGFNSPLHF
TRBV7-8	TRBJ2-2	CASSKLAPNTGELFF
TRBV5-1	TRBJ2-5	CASSYGRGELETQYF
TRBV4-2	TRBJ1-1	CASSQGLYIEAFF
TRBV9	TRBJ1-5	CASSVGQNNQPQHF
TRBV19	TRBJ1-2	CASSIGRQGRGYTF
TRBV7-9	TRBJ2-7	CASSPTQGQARPNYEQYF
TRBV18	TRBJ1-2	CASSDGQGGNYGYTF
TRBV10-3	TRBJ2-1	CAIRGDSYNEQFF
TRBV5-1	TRBJ1-3	CASTRGEWSSGNTIYF
TRBV5-4	TRBJ2-2	CATEDRRGVTGELFF
TRBV3-1/TRBV3-2	TRBJ2-4	CASSQAGTGVWAKNIQYF
TRBV19	TRBJ2-4	CASSIHSGLAKNIQYF
TRBV19	TRBJ2-7	CASSILWTHDSYEQYF
TRBV9	TRBJ2-5	CASSVGDLGADLGETQYF
TRBV6-5	TRBJ1-1	CASSYSNRGGTEAFF
TRBV7-5	TRBJ2-4	CARSTRQGVVANIQYF
TRBV24-1	TRBJ1-1	CATSDSKGGLGTEAFF
TRBV3-1/TRBV3-2	TRBJ1-2	CASSFKTVNYGYTF
TRBV27	TRBJ1-1	CASSSLLPRDREAFF
TRBV20-1	TRBJ2-3	CSASRLAGDRGDTQYF
TRBV29-1	TRBJ2-3	CSVPFFSGRWDTQYF
TRBV4-2	TRBJ1-6	CASSQAQGDNSPLHF
TRBV4-1	TRBJ1-5	CASSQGREASQPQHF
TRBV6-5	TRBJ2-5	CASKAGWETQYF
TRBV4-1	TRBJ1-6	CASSQEGTGGYSPLHF
TRBV5-6	TRBJ2-1	CASSFWFLRDNEQFF
TRBV7-3	TRBJ1-5	CASSSDRGQPQHF
TRBV18	TRBJ2-2	CASSPDRGINTGELFF
TRBV19	TRBJ1-2	CASSQIYGYTF
TRBV28	TRBJ1-5	CASVGGNQPQHF
TRBV3-1/TRBV3-2	TRBJ1-1	CASSQSGGNTEAFF
TRBV30	TRBJ1-2	CAWSSQGVRNYGYTF
TRBV4-3	TRBJ2-7	CASSQDLNVGGGRSYEQYF
TRBV6-2/TRBV6-3	TRBJ1-2	CASSYSKRGSDYGYTF
TRBV28	TRBJ1-2	CASSYLIQGDGYTF
TRBV4-1	TRBJ2-2	CASSQGDTRTGELFF
TRBV5-8	TRBJ1-4	CASSTGTGTHEKLFF
TRBV6-5	TRBJ2-1	CASSQSGGASGEQFF
TRBV27	TRBJ1-1	CASSTWTGGNTEAFF
TRBV5-1	TRBJ2-1	CASSLPSGGGNPNEQFF
TRBV5-1	TRBJ1-2	CASSFRQGADGYTF
TRBV5-1	TRBJ1-1	CASSLGDRVNSEAFF
TRBV7-2	TRBJ1-1	CASSLGLGAEAFF